This T cell receptor (beta chain) originates from a study of T-cell memory formation after mild COVID-19 (dated by TCRdb to about 2021). With regard to the full study: Most TCR sequence clusters were specific to one of the two donors. In two donors, T-cell clones that expanded and contracted after mild COVID-19 were followed by sequencing TCRalpha and TCRbeta repertoires longitudinally. Two young, previously healthy adult volunteers made up the cohort, one male and one female.

This clonotype was observed a handful of times. Which antigen it targets is not known. No much larger clone is present one base from it, and per-base qualities are unavailable. The instrument was an Illumina NovaSeq 6000. cDNA libraries for TCRalpha and TCRbeta were prepared by 5'RACE using constant-segment primers, with sample barcodes and unique molecular identifiers added. Trizol reagent was used to extract RNA from every sample. The libraries were amplified in two PCR steps, and the second step added a second sample barcode and Illumina TruSeq adapters. Libraries were sequenced on an Illumina NovaSeq with 2 x 150 bp paired-end reads. As for how the authors treated the data: Reads were demultiplexed and collapsed into UMI-guided consensus sequences with migec v1.2.7. Using mixcr v2.1.11, the UMI consensuses were aligned to TRA and TRB V and J templates and assembled into clonotypes. Clonotypes were classified as expanded or contracted when called significant by both edgeR and NoisET, with noise models trained on biological replicates. For edgeR calls, a false discovery rate-adjusted p below 0.01 and a log2 fold-change threshold of 1 were applied. As an exploratory analysis of dynamics, max-normalized trajectories of the 1000 most abundant clonotypes were examined with PCA combined with hierarchical clustering. Separately sequenced CD4+ and CD8+ repertoires were used to assign the CD4 or CD8 phenotype of responding clones. The public reads were quality trimmed at Q25 with fastp and then assembled into clones with MiXCR by TCRdb, keeping productive beta chains. When rows share a CDR3 protein, they turn into one entry using the most common DNA and genes. The V and J calls come from TCRdb's annotation, not from the publication. Across this sample there are roughly 550,000 distinct CDR3 sequences, with around 20% seen only once. About 12% of the sample rests with the top ten.

What the study reported, not specific to this receptor: Contracting CD4+ clones were found mainly in CM and EM memory subsets, while CD8+ clones were enriched in EMRA. Clones contracting from day 15 to 85 had balanced CD4/CD8 phenotypes, while a second wave expanding from day 15 to 37 was biased towards CD4+. Some responding clones were found in pre-infection memory, which suggests that pre-existing cross-reactive memory T cells took part in the SARS-CoV-2 response. Whether the second-wave clones peaking on day 37 were SARS-CoV-2 specific was not confirmed. Only two mild cases were covered by the study, and larger cohorts that include severe cases with pre-infection samples were considered necessary.

PBMCs were isolated by Ficoll-Paque density gradient centrifugation. The TCR comes from an adult woman who had mild COVID-19 (a few samples of this study predate the infection). The sample titles of this study are shuffled in the database, so cell type and time point are left out; the donor was told from shared clones. The sequencing sample was made of PBMCs or a T cell subset sorted from them (not recorded which).

The DNA sequence is as follows: TGTGCCAGCAGCGTAGGGTCGGCACCGGCCTCCTACGAGCAGTACTTC. Translated, it reads CASSVGSAPASYEQYF. The chain uses TRBV9 and TRBJ2-7; the D gene cannot be named for sure. From the germline V gene, CDR1 is SGDLS and CDR2 is YYNGEE. V lost 0 bases and J lost 0 bases; the stretch between them is 13 bases long. The CDR3 has 16 amino acids, counting the end cysteine and phenylalanine. Of the read, only the CDR3 DNA is kept; its 48 bases are in frame from base 1. Reference TRBV9 and TRBJ2-7 proteins supply the regions before and after the CDR3; the full variable domain is: DSGVTQTPKHLITATGQRVTLRCSPRSGDLSVYWYQQSLDQGLQFLIQYYNGEERAKGNILERFSAQQFPDLHSELNLSSLELGDSALYFCASSVGSAPASYEQYFGPGTRLTVT.